Presented here are 15 T cell receptor beta chains from one specimen sequenced in a study of shared clonotypes between healthy human individuals. The repertoire was sequenced with immunoSEQ multiplex PCR; TCRdb's copy has only in-frame clones and lacks some. The data show over 1.5 million clones, 95% to 99% seen once. The specimen was naive CD4+ T cells sorted from blood. Subset meaning: CD45RA+ positively selected. All receptors come from a man aged 25-45 years in good health.

The rearrangement links TRBV7-2 to TRBJ2-1; no clear D. V lost 1 base to trimming and J lost 8 bases, with 12 bases between them. The CDR3 has 14 residues. CDR1 is SGHTA and CDR2 is FQGNSA in the germline V gene. The CDR3 is CASSLGGSRDEQFF. CDR3 coding DNA: TGTGCCAGCAGCTTAGGGGGATCCCGGGATGAGCAGTTCTTC.

This chain joins TRBV5-1 and TRBJ2-1, with TRBD2 as a possible D gene (6 bases). The germline gives CDR1 SGHRS, CDR2 YFSETQ. The CDR3 is made up of 18 amino acids. The ends were cut back, 0 bases at V and 9 bases at J, with 25 bases in the middle. CDR3 DNA sequence: TGCGCCAGCAGCTTGGAGTTCTTGGTCCTAGGGGAGGCGGGTGAGCAGTTCTTC. Its translation is CASSLEFLVLGEAGEQFF.

Note on this clone: This specimen includes other DNA sequences encoding the same CDR3. The chain employs TRBV18 and TRBJ1-1; no clear D. Between the trimmed V and J ends, which lost 1 base and 4 bases, there was a span of 10 bases. The V gene's germline CDR1 is KGHSH and CDR2 LQKENI. This CDR3 comprises 14 residues. Here the CDR3 reads CASSPQGVGTEAFF. The CDR3 DNA follows: TGTGCCAGCTCACCACAGGGAGTTGGCACTGAAGCTTTCTTT.

The rearrangement uses TRBV29-1 and TRBJ2-4, with TRBD1 identical over 7 bases. Germline-derived CDR1 and CDR2 are SQVTM and ANQGSEA. The CDR3 totals 13 residues. The V segment lost 3 bases and the J segment 8 bases; nucleotides outside the gene matches: 7. The CDR3 region is CSVDDRVDDIQYF. In DNA form, the CDR3 reads TGCAGCGTTGACGACAGGGTGGATGACATTCAGTACTTC.

The chain's CDR3 is CASSSGSRSSYEQYF. The DNA of the CDR3 is TGTGCCAGCAGCTCCGGGTCGCGGAGCTCCTACGAGCAGTACTTC. The chain links TRBV5-4 to TRBJ2-7; D gene ambiguous. The ends were cut back, 3 bases at V and 0 bases at J, with 13 bases in the middle. This CDR3 is 15 amino acids long. Germline V gives CDR1 SGHNT, CDR2 YYREEE (reference sequence). The variable domain in full, with the rest retrieved from reference TRBV5-4 and TRBJ2-7, is ETGVTQSPTHLIKTRGQQVTLRCSSQSGHNTVSWYQQALGQGPQFIFQYYREEENGRGNFPPRFSGLQFPNYSSELNVNALELDDSALYLCASSSGSRSSYEQYFGPGTRLTVT.

V and J are TRBV29-1 and TRBJ2-1; 9 bases map to TRBD2. Losses at the gene ends were 4 bases for V and 8 bases for J; bases not matched to a gene: 15. The CDR3 spans 16 residues. Per the germline V gene, CDR1 is SQVTM and CDR2 is ANQGSEA. This CDR3 is CSVASEGGRVGDEQFF. The CDR3 nucleotides read TGCAGCGTTGCTTCAGAGGGCGGGAGGGTTGGGGATGAGCAGTTCTTC.

Concerning this clone itself: Other DNA sequences within the sample encode an identical CDR3. CDR3 coding DNA: TGTGCCAGCAGCGTAGGCAGCTACAATGAGCAGTTCTTC. Its protein is CASSVGSYNEQFF. The V gene is TRBV9, the J gene TRBJ2-1; the D is unclear. Trimming cost V 0 bases and J 3 bases, with 4 bases left between them. CDR1 SGDLS and CDR2 YYNGEE come from the germline V gene. This CDR3 is 13 amino acids long.

The chain couples TRBV2 to TRBJ2-3, with a weak D call TRBD2 (5 bases). Germline loops: CDR1 SNHLY, CDR2 FYNNEI. The CDR3 runs to 14 residues. V dropped 5 bases and J dropped 3 bases, with 12 bases sitting between them. For the CDR3, the DNA is TGTGCCAGCAGTTCGGGATTCGGGACAGATACGCAGTATTTT. This gives the protein CASSSGFGTDTQYF.

As concerns this clone: Other nucleotide sequences from this sample produce the same CDR3. The CDR3 bases are TGTGCCAGCAGCTTGGTGGCGGGAGGAGGAGAGACCCAGTACTTC. It specifies CASSLVAGGGETQYF. The chain combines TRBV5-4 with TRBJ2-5, with 8 bases identical to TRBD2. Germline loops: CDR1 SGHNT, CDR2 YYREEE (reference sequence). With V trimmed by 0 bases and J by 4 bases, 5 bases remained unmatched. The CDR3 runs 15 residues. The full variable domain, rest sourced from reference TRBV5-4 and TRBJ2-5, is ETGVTQSPTHLIKTRGQQVTLRCSSQSGHNTVSWYQQALGQGPQFIFQYYREEENGRGNFPPRFSGLQFPNYSSELNVNALELDDSALYLCASSLVAGGGETQYFGPGTRLLVL.

The V gene is TRBV28, the J gene TRBJ1-1, with 10 bases matching TRBD1. The V gene end was trimmed by 8 bases and the J gene end by 1 base; junction bases not matched to a gene: 4. Germline V CDR1 and CDR2: MDHEN, SYDVKM. This CDR3 has 14 residues. The CDR3 region has the DNA TGTGCCAGCGGACAGGGGGGAGCGAACACTGAAGCTTTCTTT. It is translated as CASGQGGANTEAFF.

The rearrangement uses TRBV7-8 and TRBJ2-7; D might be TRBD1 (5 bases). Per germline, CDR1 SGHVS and CDR2 FQNEAQ. This CDR3 contains 14 residues. Between the trimmed V and J ends, which lost 1 base and 5 bases, there was a span of 12 bases. The CDR3 protein is CASSLVVRAHEQYF. CDR3 DNA: TGTGCCAGCAGCTTAGTAGTCAGGGCCCACGAGCAGTACTTC. Full variable domain (missing parts from reference TRBV7-8 and TRBJ2-7): GAGVSQSPRYKVAKRGQDVALRCDPISGHVSLFWYQQALGQGPEFLTYFQNEAQLDKSGLPSDRFFAERPEGSVSTLKIQRTQQEDSAVYLCASSLVVRAHEQYFGPGTRLTVT.

The chain has TRBV7-7 and TRBJ2-1; a weak D match, TRBD1 (5 bases). V was pared by 5 bases and J by 7 bases, with 12 bases between. The CDR3 has 13 amino acids. Germline-derived CDR1 and CDR2 are SSHAT and FNYEAQ (reference sequence). The CDR3 sequence: CASSPNQGNEQFF. CDR3 in DNA: TGTGCCAGCAGCCCCAACCAGGGAAATGAGCAGTTCTTC.

This clone was counted a single time. This sequence joins TRBV28 and TRBJ2-7; D tentatively reads TRBD1 or TRBD2 (5 bases each). V was shortened by 3 bases and J by 6 bases, with 15 bases between the two germline ends. The CDR3 contains 14 residues. The germline V gene encodes CDR1 MDHEN and CDR2 SYDVKM. CDR3 protein: CASSLGRALPEQYF. The DNA of the CDR3 is TGTGCCAGCAGTTTGGGGCGGGCCCTACCCGAGCAGTACTTC.

This clone was observed a single time. This chain joins TRBV5-1 and TRBJ2-7, with 8 bases that match TRBD1. V dropped 0 bases and J dropped 3; count of bases not matched to a gene: 14. The CDR3 has 18 amino acids. Germline V CDR1 and CDR2: SGHRS, YFSETQ. The CDR3 protein is CASSLVSPGGLGSYEQYF. The CDR3 DNA reads TGCGCCAGCAGCTTGGTCTCTCCAGGGGGCCTCGGGAGCTACGAGCAGTACTTC. Full variable domain (missing parts from reference TRBV5-1 and TRBJ2-7): KAGVTQTPRYLIKTRGQQVTLSCSPISGHRSVSWYQQTPGQGLQFLFEYFSETQRNKGNFPGRFSGRQFSNSRSEMNVSTLELGDSALYLCASSLVSPGGLGSYEQYFGPGTRLTVT.

CDR3 sequence: CASSEVTSGQETQYF. CDR3 DNA sequence: TGTGCCAGCAGTGAAGTGACTAGCGGCCAAGAGACCCAGTACTTC. The chain joins TRBV2 to TRBJ2-5; the match to TRBD2 covers 9 bases. V shed 1 base and J 1 base; nucleotides not matched to a gene: 1. This CDR3 is built from 15 residues. The germline V gene has CDR1 SNHLY and CDR2 FYNNEI.